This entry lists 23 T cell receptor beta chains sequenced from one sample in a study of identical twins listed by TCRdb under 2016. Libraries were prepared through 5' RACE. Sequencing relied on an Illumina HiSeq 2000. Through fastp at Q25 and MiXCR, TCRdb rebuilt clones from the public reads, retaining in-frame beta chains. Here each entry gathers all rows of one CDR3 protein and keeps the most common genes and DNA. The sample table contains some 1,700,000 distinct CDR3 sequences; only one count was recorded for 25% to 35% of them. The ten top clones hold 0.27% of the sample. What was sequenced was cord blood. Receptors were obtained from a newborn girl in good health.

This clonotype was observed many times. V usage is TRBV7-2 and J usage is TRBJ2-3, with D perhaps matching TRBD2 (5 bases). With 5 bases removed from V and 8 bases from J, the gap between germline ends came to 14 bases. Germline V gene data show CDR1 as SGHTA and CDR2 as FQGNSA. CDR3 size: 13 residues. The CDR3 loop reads CASSRTSSSTQYF. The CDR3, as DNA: TGTGCCAGCAGCCGTACTTCTAGCTCTACGCAGTATTTT.

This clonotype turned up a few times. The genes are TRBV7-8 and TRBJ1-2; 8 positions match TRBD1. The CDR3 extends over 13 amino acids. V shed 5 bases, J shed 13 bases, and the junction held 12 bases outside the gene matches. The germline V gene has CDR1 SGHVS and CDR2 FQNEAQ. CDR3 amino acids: CASSTRTGWAPTF. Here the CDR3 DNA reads TGTGCCAGCAGCACGAGGACAGGGTGGGCTCCCACCTTC.

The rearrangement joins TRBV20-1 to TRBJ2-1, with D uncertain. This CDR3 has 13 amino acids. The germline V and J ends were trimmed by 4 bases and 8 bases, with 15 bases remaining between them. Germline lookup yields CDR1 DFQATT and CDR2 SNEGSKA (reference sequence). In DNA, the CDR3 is TGCAGTGCTATCCTTCCGGGTTCCCATGAGCAGTTCTTC. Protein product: CSAILPGSHEQFF.

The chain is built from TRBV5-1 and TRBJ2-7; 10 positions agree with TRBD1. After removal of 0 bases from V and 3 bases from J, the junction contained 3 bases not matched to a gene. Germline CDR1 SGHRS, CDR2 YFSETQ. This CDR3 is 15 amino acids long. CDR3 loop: CASSLARDRGYEQYF. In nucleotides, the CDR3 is TGCGCCAGCAGCTTGGCCCGGGACAGGGGCTACGAGCAGTACTTC. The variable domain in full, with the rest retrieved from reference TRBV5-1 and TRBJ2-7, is KAGVTQTPRYLIKTRGQQVTLSCSPISGHRSVSWYQQTPGQGLQFLFEYFSETQRNKGNFPGRFSGRQFSNSRSEMNVSTLELGDSALYLCASSLARDRGYEQYFGPGTRLTVT.

The CDR3: CSAKAPAGSQPQHF. The DNA of the CDR3 is TGCAGTGCTAAGGCCCCCGCAGGGAGTCAGCCCCAGCATTTT. The chain recombines TRBV20-1 with TRBJ1-5, with D possibly TRBD1 on 5 matching bases. The V end lost 4 bases, the J end lost 6 bases, and 16 bases lay between the germline ends. The CDR3 contains 14 residues. Germline-derived CDR1 and CDR2 are DFQATT and SNEGSKA (reference sequence).

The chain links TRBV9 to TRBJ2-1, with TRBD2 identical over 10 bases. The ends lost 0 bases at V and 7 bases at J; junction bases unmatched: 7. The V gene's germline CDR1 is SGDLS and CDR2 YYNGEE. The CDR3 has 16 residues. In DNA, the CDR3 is TGTGCCAGCAGCGTAGGAGCGGGGGGGCCCTCGAATGAGCAGTTCTTC. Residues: CASSVGAGGPSNEQFF.

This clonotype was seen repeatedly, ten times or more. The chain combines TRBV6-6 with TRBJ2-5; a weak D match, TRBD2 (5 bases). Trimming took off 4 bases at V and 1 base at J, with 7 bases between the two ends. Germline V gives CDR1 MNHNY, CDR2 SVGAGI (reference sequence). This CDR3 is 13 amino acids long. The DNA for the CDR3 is TGTGCCAGCAGTTGGAGGTCCCAAGAGACCCAGTACTTC. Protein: CASSWRSQETQYF.

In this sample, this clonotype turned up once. CDR3 DNA sequence: TGTGCCAGCGCACCCGTAAACACCGGGGAGCTGTTTTTT. Translating it yields CASAPVNTGELFF. This chain connects TRBV2 to TRBJ2-2; D unresolved. Deletions cut 8 bases from V and 2 bases from J, with 9 bases between. CDR1 and CDR2 from the germline V gene are SNHLY and FYNNEI. The CDR3 has 13 amino acids.

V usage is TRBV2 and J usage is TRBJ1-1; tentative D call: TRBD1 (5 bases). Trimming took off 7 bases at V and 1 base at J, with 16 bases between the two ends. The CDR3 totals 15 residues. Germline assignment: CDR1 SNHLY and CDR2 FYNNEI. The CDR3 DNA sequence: TGTGCCAGCATTGGAAAGGGGCGGGCGAACACTGAAGCTTTCTTT. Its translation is CASIGKGRANTEAFF.

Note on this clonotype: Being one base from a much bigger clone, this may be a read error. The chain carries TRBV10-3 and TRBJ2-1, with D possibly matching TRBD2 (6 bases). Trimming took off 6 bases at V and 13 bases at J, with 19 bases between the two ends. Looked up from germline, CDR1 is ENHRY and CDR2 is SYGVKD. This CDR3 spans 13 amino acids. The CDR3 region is CAISRGGEETQFF. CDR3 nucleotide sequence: TGTGCCATCAGCCGGGGAGGAGAAGAGACCCAGTTCTTC.

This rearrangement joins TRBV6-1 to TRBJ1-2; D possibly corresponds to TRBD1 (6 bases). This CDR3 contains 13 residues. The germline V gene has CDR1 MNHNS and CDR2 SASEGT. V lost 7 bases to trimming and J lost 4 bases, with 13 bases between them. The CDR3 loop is CASTLLDSYGYTF. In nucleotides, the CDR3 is TGTGCCAGCACTCTCCTGGACAGCTATGGCTACACCTTC.

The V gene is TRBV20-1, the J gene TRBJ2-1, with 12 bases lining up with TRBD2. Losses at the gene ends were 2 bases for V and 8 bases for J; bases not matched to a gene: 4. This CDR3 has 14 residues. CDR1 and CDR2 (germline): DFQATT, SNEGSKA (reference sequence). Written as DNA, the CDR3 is TGCAGTGCTAGATTGCTAGCGGGGGGGCATGAGCAGTTCTTC. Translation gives CSARLLAGGHEQFF.

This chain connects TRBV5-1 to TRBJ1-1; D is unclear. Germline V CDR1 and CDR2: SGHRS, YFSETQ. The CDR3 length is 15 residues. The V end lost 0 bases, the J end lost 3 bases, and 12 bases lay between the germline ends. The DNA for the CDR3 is TGCGCCAGCAGCTTGGCCACTATGACGTACACTGAAGCTTTCTTT. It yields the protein CASSLATMTYTEAFF. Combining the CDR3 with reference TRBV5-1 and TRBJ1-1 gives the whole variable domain KAGVTQTPRYLIKTRGQQVTLSCSPISGHRSVSWYQQTPGQGLQFLFEYFSETQRNKGNFPGRFSGRQFSNSRSEMNVSTLELGDSALYLCASSLATMTYTEAFFGQGTRLTVV.

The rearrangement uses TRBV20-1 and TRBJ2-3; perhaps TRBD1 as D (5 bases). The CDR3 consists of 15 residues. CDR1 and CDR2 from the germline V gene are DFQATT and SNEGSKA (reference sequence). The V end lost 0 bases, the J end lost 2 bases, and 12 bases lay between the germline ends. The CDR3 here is CSARDKAGYTDTQYF. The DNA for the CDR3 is TGCAGTGCTAGAGATAAGGCAGGGTACACAGATACGCAGTATTTT.

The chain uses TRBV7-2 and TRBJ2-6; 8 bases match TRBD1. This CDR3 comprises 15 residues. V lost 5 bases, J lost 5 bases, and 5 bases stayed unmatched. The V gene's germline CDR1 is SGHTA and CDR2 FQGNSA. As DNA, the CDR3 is TGTGCCAGCAGCAGCAGGGGGCGCAGGGCCAACGTCCTGACTTTC. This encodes CASSSRGRRANVLTF.

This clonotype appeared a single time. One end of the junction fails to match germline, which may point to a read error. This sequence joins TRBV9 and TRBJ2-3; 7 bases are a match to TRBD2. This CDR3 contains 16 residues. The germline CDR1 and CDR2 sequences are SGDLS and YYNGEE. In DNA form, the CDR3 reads TGTGCCAGCAGTCTCTTTAGCGGGTTTAGCACAGATACGCACTATTTT. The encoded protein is CASSLFSGFSTDTHYF.

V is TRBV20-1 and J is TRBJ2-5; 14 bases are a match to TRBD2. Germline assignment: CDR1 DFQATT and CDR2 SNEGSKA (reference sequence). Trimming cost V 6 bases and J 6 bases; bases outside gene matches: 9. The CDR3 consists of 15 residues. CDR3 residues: CSAGTSGGLVKTQYF. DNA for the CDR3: TGCAGTGCGGGGACTAGCGGGGGATTAGTAAAGACCCAGTACTTC.

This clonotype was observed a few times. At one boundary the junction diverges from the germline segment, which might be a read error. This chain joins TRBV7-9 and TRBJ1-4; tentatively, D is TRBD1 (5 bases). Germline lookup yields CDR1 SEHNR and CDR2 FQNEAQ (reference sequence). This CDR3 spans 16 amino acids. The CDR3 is CASRLGARATNEKLFF. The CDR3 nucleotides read TGTGCCAGCAGGTTAGGGGCGCGAGCAACTAATGAAAAACTGTTTTTT.

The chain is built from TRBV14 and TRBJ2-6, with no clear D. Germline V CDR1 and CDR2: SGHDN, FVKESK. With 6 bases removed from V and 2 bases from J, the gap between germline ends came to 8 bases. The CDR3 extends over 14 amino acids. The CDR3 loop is CASRPHTGANVLTF. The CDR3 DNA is TGTGCCAGCAGACCTCACACTGGGGCCAACGTCCTGACTTTC.

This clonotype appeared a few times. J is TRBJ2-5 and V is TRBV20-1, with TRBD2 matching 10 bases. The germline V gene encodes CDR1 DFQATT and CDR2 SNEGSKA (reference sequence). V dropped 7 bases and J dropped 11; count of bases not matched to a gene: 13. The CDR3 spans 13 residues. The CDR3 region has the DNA TGCAGTGGTCTAGCGGGAGTTCAGGATGAGCAGTACTTC. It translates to CSGLAGVQDEQYF.

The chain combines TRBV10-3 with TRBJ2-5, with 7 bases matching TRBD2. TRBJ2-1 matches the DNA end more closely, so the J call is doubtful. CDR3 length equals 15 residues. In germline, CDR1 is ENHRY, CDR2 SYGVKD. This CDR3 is CAIKTAGTIQETQFF. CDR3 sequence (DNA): TGTGCCATCAAAACCGCCGGGACTATCCAAGAGACCCAGTTCTTC.

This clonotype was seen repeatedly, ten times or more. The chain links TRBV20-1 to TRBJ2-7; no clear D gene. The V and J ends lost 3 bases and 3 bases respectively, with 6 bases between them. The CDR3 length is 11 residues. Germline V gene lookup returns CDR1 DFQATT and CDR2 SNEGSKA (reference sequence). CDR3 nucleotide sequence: TGCAGTGCTAGCGGCATCTACGAGCAGTACTTC. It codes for CSASGIYEQYF.

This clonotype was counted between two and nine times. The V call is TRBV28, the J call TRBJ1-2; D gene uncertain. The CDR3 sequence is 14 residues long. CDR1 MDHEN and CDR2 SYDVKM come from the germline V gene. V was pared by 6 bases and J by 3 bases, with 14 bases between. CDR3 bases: TGTGCCAGCAGCCAACCCGGACGGCACTATGGCTACACCTTC. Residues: CASSQPGRHYGYTF.